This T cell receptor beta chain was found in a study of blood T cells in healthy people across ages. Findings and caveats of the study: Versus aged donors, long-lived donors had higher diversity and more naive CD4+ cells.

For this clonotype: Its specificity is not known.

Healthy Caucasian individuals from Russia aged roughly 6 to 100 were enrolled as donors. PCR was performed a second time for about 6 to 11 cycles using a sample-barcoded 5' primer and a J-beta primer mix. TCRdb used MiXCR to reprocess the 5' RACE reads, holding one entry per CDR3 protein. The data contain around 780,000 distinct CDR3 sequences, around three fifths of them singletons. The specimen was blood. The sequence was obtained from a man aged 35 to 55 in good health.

This chain's CDR3 is CASSQDRVEGRDGYTF. CDR3 nucleotides: TGTGCCAGCAGCCAAGATCGGGTCGAAGGGCGCGATGGCTACACCTTC. This chain uses TRBV4-2 with TRBJ1-2; no firm D call. CDR3 length: 16 amino acids. Germline V CDR1 and CDR2: LGHNA, YNFKEQ. Trimming cost V 0 bases and J 6 bases, with 17 bases left between them.